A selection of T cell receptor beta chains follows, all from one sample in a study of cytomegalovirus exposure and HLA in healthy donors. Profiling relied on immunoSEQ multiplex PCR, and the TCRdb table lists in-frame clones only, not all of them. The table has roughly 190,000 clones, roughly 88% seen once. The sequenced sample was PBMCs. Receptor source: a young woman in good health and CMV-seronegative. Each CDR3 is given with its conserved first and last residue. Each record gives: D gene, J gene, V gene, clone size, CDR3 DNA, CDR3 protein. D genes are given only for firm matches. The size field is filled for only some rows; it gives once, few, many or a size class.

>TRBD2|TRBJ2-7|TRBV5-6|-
TGTGCCAGCAGCTTGGCTCAGACTAGCGGGAGAACATGGAGGGAGCAGTACTTC
CASSLAQTSGRTWREQYF
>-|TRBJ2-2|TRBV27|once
TGTGCCAGCAGTTTAGGCAGGGTCGCGAACACCGGGGAGCTGTTTTTT
CASSLGRVANTGELFF
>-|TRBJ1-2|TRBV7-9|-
TGTGCCAGCAGCGCGGAAAACTATGGCTACACCTTC
CASSAENYGYTF
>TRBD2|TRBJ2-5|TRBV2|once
TGTGCCAGCAGTGGAGGTAGCGGGGGGGCCAGCGAGACCCAGTACTTC
CASSGGSGGASETQYF
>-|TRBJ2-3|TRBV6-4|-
TGTGCCAGCAGTGACACCCTAGGCAGAGGCACAGATACGCAGTATTTT
CASSDTLGRGTDTQYF
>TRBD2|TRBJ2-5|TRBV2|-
TGTGCCAGCAGTGAGCTAGCGGGAGTCGGGGCCCAGTACTTC
CASSELAGVGAQYF
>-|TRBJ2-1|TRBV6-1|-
TGTGCCAGCCTGCGGGGAGACAATGAGCAGTTCTTC
CASLRGDNEQFF
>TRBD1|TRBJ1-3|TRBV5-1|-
TGCGCCAGCAGCTTGGACAGGGGGAGAAACACCATATATTTT
CASSLDRGRNTIYF
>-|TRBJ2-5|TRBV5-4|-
TGTGCCAGCAGTAGGGAGCATGTGGTTGAGACCCAGTACTTC
CASSREHVVETQYF
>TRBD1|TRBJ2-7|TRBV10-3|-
TGTGCCATCAGTGAGGGAACAGGGGCCTACGAGCAGTACTTC
CAISEGTGAYEQYF
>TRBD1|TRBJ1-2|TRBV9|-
TGTGCCAGCAGCGAAGGGGGCGCTGACTATGGCTACACCTTC
CASSEGGADYGYTF
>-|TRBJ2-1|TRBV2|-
TGTGCCAGCAGGCCGCCTTTGGGCGCAGTCTACAATGAGCAGTTCTTC
CASRPPLGAVYNEQFF
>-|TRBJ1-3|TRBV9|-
TGTGCCAGCAGCGTAGGTCCGGGGGGACTCTCTGGAAACACCATATATTTT
CASSVGPGGLSGNTIYF
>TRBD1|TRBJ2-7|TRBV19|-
TGTGCCAGTAGTATCACCAGGGGGTATCAAGAGCAGTACTTC
CASSITRGYQEQYF
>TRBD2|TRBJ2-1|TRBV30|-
TGTGCCTGGAGTGTACGACTAGCGGGAGGGGGGAATGAGCAGTTCTTC
CAWSVRLAGGGNEQFF
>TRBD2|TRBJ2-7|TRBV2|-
TGTGCCAGCAGTCCAAGACAGGGACTAGCGCGGGGCGAGCAGTACTTC
CASSPRQGLARGEQYF
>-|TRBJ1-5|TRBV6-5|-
TGTGCCAGCAGGGAGCATCCTAATAGCAATCAGCCCCAGCATTTT
CASREHPNSNQPQHF
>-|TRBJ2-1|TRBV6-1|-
TGTGCCAGCAGTGAAGCGAGGAATGAGCAGTTCTTC
CASSEARNEQFF
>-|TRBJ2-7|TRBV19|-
TGTGCCAGTAGCGTATCCGCCAGGCAGGGATACGAGCAGTACTTC
CASSVSARQGYEQYF
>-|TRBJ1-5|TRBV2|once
TGTGCCAGCAACAGGGTAAGCAATCAGCCCCAGCATTTT
CASNRVSNQPQHF
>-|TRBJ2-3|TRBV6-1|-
TGTGCCAGCAGTGACGAGTGGAGGCGAGGAACAGATACGCAGTATTTT
CASSDEWRRGTDTQYF
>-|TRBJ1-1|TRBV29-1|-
TGCAGCGTTCTCTCCAGATCCGAGAACACTGAAGCTTTCTTT
CSVLSRSENTEAFF
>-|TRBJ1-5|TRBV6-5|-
TGTGCCAGCAAGCTGTTCTATTCGGATCAGCCCCAGCATTTT
CASKLFYSDQPQHF
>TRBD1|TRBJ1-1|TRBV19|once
TGTGCCAGTACCCCACTGGACAGGCCCAACACTGAAGCTTTCTTT
CASTPLDRPNTEAFF
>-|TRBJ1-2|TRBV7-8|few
TGTGCCAGCAGCACAAGTCGGGAGAACTATGGCTACACCTTC
CASSTSRENYGYTF
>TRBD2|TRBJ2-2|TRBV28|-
TGTGCCAGCAGCTCTCCGCGGGGACTAGCGGGAGCCACCGGGGAGCTGTTTTTT
CASSSPRGLAGATGELFF
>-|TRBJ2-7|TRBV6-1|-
TGTGCCAGCACCGGAGCAGGGCCCTACGAGCAGTACTTC
CASTGAGPYEQYF
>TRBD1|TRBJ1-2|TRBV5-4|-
TGTGCCAGCAGCGCGGACAGGCGAGCTAACTATGGCTACACCTTC
CASSADRRANYGYTF
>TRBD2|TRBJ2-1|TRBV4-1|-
TGCGCCAGCAGCCTTTTACTCCCGGGACTAGCACAACCCGGGGATGAGCAGTTCTTC
CASSLLLPGLAQPGDEQFF